The 10 T cell receptor beta chains below come from one sample, sequenced in a study of OX40 agonist ivuxolimab in advanced cancers. Sequenced by immunoSEQ multiplex PCR; TCRdb stores in-frame clones only, minus some. The sample yields tens of thousands of clones, around 86% seen once. Here the sequenced sample was CD4+ or CD8+ T cells sorted from blood, taken in a trial of the OX40 agonist ivuxolimab. The receptor set was obtained from an adult with an advanced solid tumor such as melanoma, head and neck, liver or kidney cancer.

The chain has TRBV27 and TRBJ2-3; D unresolved. CDR1 and CDR2 from the germline V gene are MNHEY and SMNVEV (reference sequence). This CDR3 is built from 17 residues. V dropped 5 bases and J dropped 3 bases, with 21 bases sitting between them. CDR3 nucleotides: TGTGCCAGCAGTCTTCTCGCACCGGGCCCTGCGACAGATACGCAGTATTTT. This gives the protein CASSLLAPGPATDTQYF.

The CDR3: CASSQDYSTLTDTQYF. In DNA, the CDR3 is TGTGCCAGCAGCCAAGATTACAGTACGCTCACAGATACGCAGTATTTT. V is TRBV14 and J is TRBJ2-3; the D is unclear. Germline lookup yields CDR1 SGHDN and CDR2 FVKESK. V was cut by 0 bases and J by 2 bases, with 12 bases left in between. The CDR3 extends over 16 amino acids.

The V gene is TRBV6-6, the J gene TRBJ1-5; D is undetermined. The CDR3 is 10 residues long. Germline CDR1 is MNHNY and CDR2 is SVGAGI (reference sequence). Trimming stripped 9 bases from V and 3 bases from J, with 3 bases between. The CDR3 DNA follows: TGTGCCAGTAACAATCAGCCCCAGCATTTT. Amino acids: CASNNQPQHF.

This clone has more than one count but fewer than ten. The rearrangement links TRBV19 to TRBJ1-2; 9 bases line up with TRBD1. The V and J ends lost 1 base and 14 bases, in that order; junction bases with no gene match: 8. CDR3 size: 13 residues. Germline loops: CDR1 LNHDA, CDR2 SQIVND (reference sequence). This CDR3 is CASSIVPQGARTF. CDR3 nucleotide sequence: TGTGCCAGTAGTATAGTACCACAGGGGGCGCGGACCTTC.

The V gene is TRBV11-2, the J gene TRBJ2-5; TRBD2 matches at 12 bases. Losses at the gene ends were 4 bases for V and 1 base for J; bases not matched to a gene: 4. The CDR3 length is 16 residues. CDR1 and CDR2 from the germline V gene are SGHAT and FQNNGV. The CDR3 loop reads CASSSRLAGAQETQYF. CDR3 nucleotides: TGTGCCAGCAGCTCTCGACTAGCGGGGGCCCAAGAGACCCAGTACTTC.

The CDR3 nucleotides read TGTGCCAGCAGCTTCAAGACAGGGGCTATGAACACTGAAGCTTTCTTT. Its translation: CASSFKTGAMNTEAFF. The chain recombines TRBV7-8 with TRBJ1-1, with 8 nucleotides matching TRBD1. CDR3 length equals 16 residues. From germline, CDR1 is SGHVS and CDR2 FQNEAQ. Losses at the gene ends were 3 bases for V and 0 bases for J; bases not matched to a gene: 6.

The chain couples TRBV5-1 to TRBJ1-5; 7 nucleotides line up with TRBD1. CDR1 is SGHRS, CDR2 YFSETQ, per germline. Trimming took 4 bases from V and 6 from J; bases not matched to a gene: 4. The CDR3 has 13 amino acids. CDR3 region: CASSTNRGQPQHF. The CDR3 DNA follows: TGCGCCAGCAGCACGAACAGGGGTCAGCCCCAGCATTTT.

The chain employs TRBV27 and TRBJ1-6; D is unresolved. Trimming left V 2 bases short and J 12 bases short, with 11 bases between. Germline V gene data show CDR1 as MNHEY and CDR2 as SMNVEV (reference sequence). CDR3 length equals 13 residues. The CDR3 protein is CASSLAGHGPLHF. The CDR3 DNA is TGTGCCAGCAGTTTAGCAGGCCACGGACCCCTCCACTTT.

The rearrangement links TRBV2 to TRBJ2-5, with 9 bases fitting TRBD1. This CDR3 has 15 amino acids. V was pared by 5 bases and J by 4 bases, with 8 bases of the junction left unmatched. The germline V gene encodes CDR1 SNHLY and CDR2 FYNNEI. The CDR3 nucleotides are TGTGCCAGCAGTACTCCGGGACAGGGCGGAGAGACCCAGTACTTC. This codes for CASSTPGQGGETQYF. The whole variable domain, filled in from reference TRBV2 and TRBJ2-5, reads EPEVTQTPSHQVTQMGQEVILRCVPISNHLYFYWYRQILGQKVEFLVSFYNNEISEKSEIFDDQFSVERPDGSNFTLKIRSTKLEDSAMYFCASSTPGQGGETQYFGPGTRLLVL.

This clone was recorded only once. The gene calls are TRBV2 and TRBJ2-7, with 12 positions matching TRBD2. Germline V gene data show CDR1 as SNHLY and CDR2 as FYNNEI. V lost 1 base to trimming and J lost 4 bases; unmatched junction nucleotides: 2. The CDR3 runs 15 residues. The CDR3 DNA sequence: TGTGCCAGCAGTGAAGGACTAGCGGGGGTATACGAGCAGTACTTC. Residues: CASSEGLAGVYEQYF.